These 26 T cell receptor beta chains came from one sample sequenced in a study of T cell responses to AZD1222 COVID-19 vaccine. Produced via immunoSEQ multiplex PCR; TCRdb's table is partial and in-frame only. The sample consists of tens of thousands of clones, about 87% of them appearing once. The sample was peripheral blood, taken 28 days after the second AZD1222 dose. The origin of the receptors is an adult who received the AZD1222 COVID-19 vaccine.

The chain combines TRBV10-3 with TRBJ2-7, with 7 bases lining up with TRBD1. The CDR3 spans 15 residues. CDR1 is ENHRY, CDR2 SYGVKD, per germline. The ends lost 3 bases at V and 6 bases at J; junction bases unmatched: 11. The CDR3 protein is CAISDQGQSPREQYF. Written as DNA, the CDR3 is TGTGCCATCAGTGACCAGGGACAGTCCCCTCGCGAGCAGTACTTC.

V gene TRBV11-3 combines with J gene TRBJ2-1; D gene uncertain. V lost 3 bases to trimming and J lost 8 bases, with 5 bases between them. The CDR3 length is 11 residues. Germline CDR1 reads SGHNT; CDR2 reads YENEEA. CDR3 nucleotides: TGTGCCAGCAGCTTTGGGGATGAGCAGTTCTTC. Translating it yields CASSFGDEQFF.

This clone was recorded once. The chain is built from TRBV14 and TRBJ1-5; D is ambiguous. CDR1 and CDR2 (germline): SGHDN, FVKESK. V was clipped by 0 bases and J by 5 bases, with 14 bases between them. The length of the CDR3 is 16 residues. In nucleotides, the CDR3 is TGTGCCAGCAGCCAAGATCTTTCGGGGTGGCATCAGCCCCAGCATTTT. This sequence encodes CASSQDLSGWHQPQHF.

The CDR3 region has the DNA TGCAGCGTTGAGAAAACTAACTATGGCTACACCTTC. This gives the protein CSVEKTNYGYTF. This sequence joins TRBV29-1 and TRBJ1-2; D unresolved. This CDR3 is built from 12 residues. The ends were cut back, 3 bases at V and 0 bases at J, with 5 bases in the middle. CDR1 is SQVTM, CDR2 ANQGSEA, per germline. The full variable domain, completed using reference TRBV29-1 and TRBJ1-2, is SAVISQKPSRDICQRGTSLTIQCQVDSQVTMMFWYRQQPGQSLTLIATANQGSEATYESGFVIDKFPISRPNLTFSTLTVSNMSPEDSSIYLCSVEKTNYGYTFGSGTRLTVV.

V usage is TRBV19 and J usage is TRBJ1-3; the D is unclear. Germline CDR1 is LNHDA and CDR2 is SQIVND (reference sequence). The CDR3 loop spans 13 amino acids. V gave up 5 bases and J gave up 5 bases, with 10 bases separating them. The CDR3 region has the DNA TGTGCCAGTAGTTTAAGCAGGAGAAACACCATATATTTT. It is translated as CASSLSRRNTIYF.

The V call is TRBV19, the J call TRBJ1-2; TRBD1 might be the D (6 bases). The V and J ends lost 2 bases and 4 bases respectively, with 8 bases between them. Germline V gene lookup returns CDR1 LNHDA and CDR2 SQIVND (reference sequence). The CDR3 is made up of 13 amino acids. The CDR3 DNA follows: TGTGCCAGTAGTATATTGACAGGCTATGGCTACACCTTC. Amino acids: CASSILTGYGYTF.

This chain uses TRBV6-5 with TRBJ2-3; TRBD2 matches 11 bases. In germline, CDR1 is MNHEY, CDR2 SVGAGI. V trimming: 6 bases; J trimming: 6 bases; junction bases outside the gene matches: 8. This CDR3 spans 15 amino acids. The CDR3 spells CASSGGTSGGDTQYF. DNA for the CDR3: TGTGCCAGCAGCGGAGGAACTAGCGGGGGTGATACGCAGTATTTT.

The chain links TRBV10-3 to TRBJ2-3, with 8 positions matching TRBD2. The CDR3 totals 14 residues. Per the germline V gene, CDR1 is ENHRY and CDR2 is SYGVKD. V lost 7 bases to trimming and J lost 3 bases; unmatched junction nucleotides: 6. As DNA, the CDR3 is TGTGCCATCAAGGGAGCGGGAGAGACAGATACGCAGTATTTT. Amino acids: CAIKGAGETDTQYF.

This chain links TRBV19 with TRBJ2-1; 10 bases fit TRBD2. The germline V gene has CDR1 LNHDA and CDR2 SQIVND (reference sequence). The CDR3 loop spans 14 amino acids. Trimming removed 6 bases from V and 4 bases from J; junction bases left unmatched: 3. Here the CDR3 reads CASRKREGYNEQFF. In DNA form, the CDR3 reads TGTGCCAGTAGGAAGCGGGAGGGTTACAATGAGCAGTTCTTC. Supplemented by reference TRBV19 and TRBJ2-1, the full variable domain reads DGGITQSPKYLFRKEGQNVTLSCEQNLNHDAMYWYRQDPGQGLRLIYYSQIVNDFQKGDIAEGYSVSREKKESFPLTVTSAQKNPTAFYLCASRKREGYNEQFFGPGTRLTVL.

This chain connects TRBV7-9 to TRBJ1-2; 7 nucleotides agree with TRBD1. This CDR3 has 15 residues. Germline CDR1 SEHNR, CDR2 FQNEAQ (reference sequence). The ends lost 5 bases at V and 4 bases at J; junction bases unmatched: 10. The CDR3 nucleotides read TGTGCCAGCAGCCCGGAGCCCGGGACAGTCTATGGCTACACCTTC. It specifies CASSPEPGTVYGYTF.

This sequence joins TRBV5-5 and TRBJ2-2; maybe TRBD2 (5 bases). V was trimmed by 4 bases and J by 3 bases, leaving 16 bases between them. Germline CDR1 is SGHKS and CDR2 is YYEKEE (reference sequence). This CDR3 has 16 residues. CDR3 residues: CASSPKDFGDTGELFF. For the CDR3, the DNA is TGTGCCAGCAGCCCCAAGGACTTTGGGGACACCGGGGAGCTGTTTTTT.

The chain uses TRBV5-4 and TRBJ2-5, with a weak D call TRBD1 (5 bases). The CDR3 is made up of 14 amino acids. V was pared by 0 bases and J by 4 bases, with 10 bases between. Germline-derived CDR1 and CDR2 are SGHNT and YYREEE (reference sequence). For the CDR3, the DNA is TGTGCCAGCAGCTTGGCCGCAGGGTCAGAGACCCAGTACTTC. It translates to CASSLAAGSETQYF. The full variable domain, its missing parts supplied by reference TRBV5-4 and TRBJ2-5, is ETGVTQSPTHLIKTRGQQVTLRCSSQSGHNTVSWYQQALGQGPQFIFQYYREEENGRGNFPPRFSGLQFPNYSSELNVNALELDDSALYLCASSLAAGSETQYFGPGTRLLVL.

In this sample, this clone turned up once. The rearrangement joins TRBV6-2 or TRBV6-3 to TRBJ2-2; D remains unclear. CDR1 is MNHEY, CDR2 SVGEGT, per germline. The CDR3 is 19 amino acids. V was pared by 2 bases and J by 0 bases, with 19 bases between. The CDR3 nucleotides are TGTGCCAGCAGTTACGGTTCGCTCGGGTTGGGGACGAACACCGGGGAGCTGTTTTTT. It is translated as CASSYGSLGLGTNTGELFF.

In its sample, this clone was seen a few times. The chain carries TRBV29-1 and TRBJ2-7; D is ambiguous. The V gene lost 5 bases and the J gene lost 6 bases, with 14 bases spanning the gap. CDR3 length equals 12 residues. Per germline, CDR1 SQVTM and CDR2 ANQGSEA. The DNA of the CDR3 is TGCAGCGTTTCAGCCCCCTCGGCCGAGCAGTACTTC. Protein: CSVSAPSAEQYF.

The CDR3 reads CASIAGIMGNTEAFF. CDR3 in DNA: TGTGCCAGCATAGCAGGGATAATGGGGAACACTGAAGCTTTCTTT. This rearrangement joins TRBV2 to TRBJ1-1, with D possibly being TRBD1 (5 bases). The germline gives CDR1 SNHLY, CDR2 FYNNEI. V was clipped by 7 bases and J by 1 base, with 16 bases between them. The CDR3 runs 15 residues.

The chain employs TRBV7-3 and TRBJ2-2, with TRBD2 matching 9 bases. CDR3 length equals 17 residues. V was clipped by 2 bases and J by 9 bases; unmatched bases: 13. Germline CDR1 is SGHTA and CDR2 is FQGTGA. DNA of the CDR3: TGTGCCAGCAGCTTACAGGCGGGAGGGCCGGTCTATCGGGAGCTGTTTTTT. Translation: CASSLQAGGPVYRELFF. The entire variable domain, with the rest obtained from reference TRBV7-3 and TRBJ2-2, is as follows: GAGVSQTPSNKVTEKGKYVELRCDPISGHTALYWYRQSLGQGPEFLIYFQGTGAADDSGLPNDRFFAVRPEGSVSTLKIQRTERGDSAVYLCASSLQAGGPVYRELFFGEGSRLTVL.

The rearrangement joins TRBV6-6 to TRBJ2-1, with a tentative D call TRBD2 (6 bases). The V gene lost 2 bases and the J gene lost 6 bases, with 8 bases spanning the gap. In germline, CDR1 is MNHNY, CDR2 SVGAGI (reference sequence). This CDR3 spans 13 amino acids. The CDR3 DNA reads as TGTGCCAGCAGTTACCTGGAGGGCAATGAGCAGTTCTTC. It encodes CASSYLEGNEQFF.

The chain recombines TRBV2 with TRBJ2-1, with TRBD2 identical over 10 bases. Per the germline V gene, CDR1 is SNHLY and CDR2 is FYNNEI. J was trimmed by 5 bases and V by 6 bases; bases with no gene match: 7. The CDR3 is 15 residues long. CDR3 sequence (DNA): TGTGCCAGCAGAATGGAGCGGGGGGGTAACAATGAGCAGTTCTTC. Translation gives CASRMERGGNNEQFF.

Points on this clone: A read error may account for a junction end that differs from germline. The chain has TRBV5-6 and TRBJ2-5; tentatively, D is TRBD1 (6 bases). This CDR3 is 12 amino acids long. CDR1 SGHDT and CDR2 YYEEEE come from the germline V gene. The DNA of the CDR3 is TGTGCCAGCGGCTTGGGGACAAACCCCCTCTACTTC. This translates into CASGLGTNPLYF.

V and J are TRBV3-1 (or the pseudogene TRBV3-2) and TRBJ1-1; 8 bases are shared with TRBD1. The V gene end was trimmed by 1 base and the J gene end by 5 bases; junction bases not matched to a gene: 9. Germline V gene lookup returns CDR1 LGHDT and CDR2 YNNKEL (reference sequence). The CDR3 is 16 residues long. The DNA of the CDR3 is TGTGCCAGCAGCCAAGCTGGACGGACAGGGACAACTGAAGCTTTCTTT. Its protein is CASSQAGRTGTTEAFF.

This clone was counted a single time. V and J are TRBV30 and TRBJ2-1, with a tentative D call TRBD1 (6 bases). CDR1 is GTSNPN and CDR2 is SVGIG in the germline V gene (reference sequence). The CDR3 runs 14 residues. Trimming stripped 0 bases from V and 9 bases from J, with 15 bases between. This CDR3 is CAWSVGAGDGEQFF. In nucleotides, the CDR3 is TGTGCCTGGAGTGTAGGGGCAGGGGATGGTGAGCAGTTCTTC.

CDR3 DNA sequence: TGCGCCAGCAGCACAGGACAGGGTAGCTCCTACGAGCAGTACTTC. Its translation is CASSTGQGSSYEQYF. The chain carries TRBV5-1 and TRBJ2-7; 8 positions match TRBD1. Germline CDR1 reads SGHRS; CDR2 reads YFSETQ. J was trimmed by 0 bases and V by 4 bases; bases with no gene match: 6. The CDR3 loop spans 15 amino acids.

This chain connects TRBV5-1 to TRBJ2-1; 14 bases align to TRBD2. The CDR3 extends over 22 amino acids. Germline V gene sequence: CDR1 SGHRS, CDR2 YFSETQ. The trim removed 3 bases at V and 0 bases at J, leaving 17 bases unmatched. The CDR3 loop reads CASSSGRILGLAGGTSYNEQFF. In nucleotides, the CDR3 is TGCGCCAGCAGCTCGGGCCGAATCCTTGGACTAGCGGGAGGAACCTCCTACAATGAGCAGTTCTTC.

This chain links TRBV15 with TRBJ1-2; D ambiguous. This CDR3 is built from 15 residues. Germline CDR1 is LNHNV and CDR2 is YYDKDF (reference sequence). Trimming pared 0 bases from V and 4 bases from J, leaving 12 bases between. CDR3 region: CATSRDHSRTYGYTF. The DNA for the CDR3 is TGTGCCACCAGCAGAGATCACAGTCGGACCTATGGCTACACCTTC.

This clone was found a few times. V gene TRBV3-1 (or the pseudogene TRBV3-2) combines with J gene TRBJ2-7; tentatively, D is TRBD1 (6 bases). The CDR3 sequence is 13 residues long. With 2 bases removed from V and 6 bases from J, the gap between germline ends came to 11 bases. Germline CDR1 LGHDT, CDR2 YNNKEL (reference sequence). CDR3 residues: CASSQRGWAEQYF. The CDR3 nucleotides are TGTGCCAGCAGCCAAAGGGGGTGGGCCGAGCAGTACTTC.

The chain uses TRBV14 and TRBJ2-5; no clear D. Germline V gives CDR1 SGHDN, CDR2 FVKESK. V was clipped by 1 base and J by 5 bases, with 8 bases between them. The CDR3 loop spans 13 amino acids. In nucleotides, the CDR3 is TGTGCCAGCAGCCAAGGTCTTGGGGAGACCCAGTACTTC. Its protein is CASSQGLGETQYF.